This T cell receptor beta chain was obtained from a study of T cell responses to AZD1222 COVID-19 vaccine. Regarding the study as a whole: At 160-218 and 743-854, vaccine-associated CD4 TCRs were dominant, and they spanned spike.

Assay: immunoSEQ multiplex PCR; the TCRdb copy retains only in-frame clones and omits some. The sample has 95,000 to 150,000 clones, about 85% seen once; the top ten hold 5% to 7%. The CDR3 is 16 residues long. Concerning this clone: Its antigen is unknown.

The sample in question was peripheral blood, obtained on day 0 of AZD1222 vaccination. The receptor was isolated from an adult in good health. This chain links TRBV21-1 with TRBJ2-7. TRBV21-1 is labeled a pseudogene. CDR3 nucleotides: TGTGCCAGCAGCATCTGTAATAGGACGGTGAATTACGAGCAGTACTTC. Amino acid sequence: CASSICNRTVNYEQYF.